The 7 T cell receptor beta chains presented below share a single source sample, sequenced in a study of Ad26.COV2.S vaccination and SARS-CoV-2 variants. Here immunoSEQ multiplex PCR was the method, and the copy in TCRdb shows in-frame clones only, minus some. The table lists approximately 300,000 clones, 85% of them singletons, with approximately 2% in the top ten. Treatment described: 15 to 20 received Ad26.COV2.S at low or high dose, single or two shots; roughly five received placebo; per-sample allocation not given. Samples came from day 63 after the first vaccine or placebo injection. The sequenced sample was peripheral blood, obtained in a trial of Ad26.COV2.S vaccine versus placebo. The source is a person aged 18 to 59 who received the Ad26.COV2.S COVID-19 vaccine or a placebo.

This chain connects TRBV7-9 to TRBJ2-7, with TRBD1 matching 7 bases. The length of the CDR3 is 14 residues. V was pared by 5 bases and J by 6 bases, with 10 bases of the junction left unmatched. Germline CDR1 SEHNR, CDR2 FQNEAQ (reference sequence). The CDR3 loop is CASSQGTEFSEQYF. The DNA for the CDR3 is TGTGCCAGCAGCCAAGGGACAGAATTTTCCGAGCAGTACTTC.

V gene TRBV5-6 combines with J gene TRBJ1-1, with D maybe TRBD1 (5 bases). Trimming shortened V by 4 bases and J by 0 bases, and 13 bases separated the two germline ends. The germline gives CDR1 SGHDT, CDR2 YYEEEE. The CDR3 loop spans 15 amino acids. The CDR3 coding sequence is TGTGCCAGCAGCGGGGGACCGCTGATGAACACTGAAGCTTTCTTT. This translates into CASSGGPLMNTEAFF.

The chain employs TRBV2 and TRBJ2-7; 10 bases fit TRBD1. Trimming took 8 bases from V and 3 from J; bases not matched to a gene: 4. In germline, CDR1 is SNHLY, CDR2 FYNNEI. The CDR3 extends over 13 amino acids. In DNA, the CDR3 is TGTGCCAGCGGGGGGGACAGGGGCTACGAGCAGTACTTC. Its protein is CASGGDRGYEQYF.

The gene calls are TRBV2 and TRBJ1-1; the D gene is possibly TRBD1 (5 bases). CDR1 SNHLY and CDR2 FYNNEI come from the germline V gene. This CDR3 is 14 amino acids long. The V and J ends lost 0 bases and 5 bases respectively, with 10 bases between them. As DNA, the CDR3 is TGTGCCAGCAGTGAAGCGAGGGGATGGACTGAAGCTTTCTTT. It specifies CASSEARGWTEAFF.

CDR3 sequence (DNA): TGTGCTAGTGGTTCGCGACAGGGACAGGGGGCTGAAGCTTTCTTT. It codes for CASGSRQGQGAEAFF. V is TRBV12-5 and J is TRBJ1-1, with TRBD1 matching over 11 bases. Germline CDR1 reads LGHNT; CDR2 reads FRNRAP. The length of the CDR3 is 15 residues. After removal of 4 bases from V and 6 bases from J, the junction contained 7 bases not matched to a gene.

The V gene is TRBV5-1, the J gene TRBJ2-3; 10 bases align to TRBD2. Germline V gene data show CDR1 as SGHRS and CDR2 as YFSETQ. The CDR3 extends over 16 amino acids. Trimming took 0 bases from V and 3 from J; bases not matched to a gene: 4. The chain's CDR3 is CASSLAPSGGTDTQYF. The CDR3 DNA sequence: TGCGCCAGCAGCTTGGCTCCTAGCGGGGGAACAGATACGCAGTATTTT.

This sequence joins TRBV4-2 and TRBJ2-5, with TRBD2 matching 13 bases. The CDR3 loop spans 17 amino acids. Germline trimming cut 0 bases from V and 3 bases from J; bases unmatched to any gene: 4. Per the germline V gene, CDR1 is LGHNA and CDR2 is YNFKEQ. This chain's CDR3 is CASSQESGLAGKETQYF. The DNA of the CDR3 is TGTGCCAGCAGCCAAGAATCGGGACTAGCGGGAAAAGAGACCCAGTACTTC.